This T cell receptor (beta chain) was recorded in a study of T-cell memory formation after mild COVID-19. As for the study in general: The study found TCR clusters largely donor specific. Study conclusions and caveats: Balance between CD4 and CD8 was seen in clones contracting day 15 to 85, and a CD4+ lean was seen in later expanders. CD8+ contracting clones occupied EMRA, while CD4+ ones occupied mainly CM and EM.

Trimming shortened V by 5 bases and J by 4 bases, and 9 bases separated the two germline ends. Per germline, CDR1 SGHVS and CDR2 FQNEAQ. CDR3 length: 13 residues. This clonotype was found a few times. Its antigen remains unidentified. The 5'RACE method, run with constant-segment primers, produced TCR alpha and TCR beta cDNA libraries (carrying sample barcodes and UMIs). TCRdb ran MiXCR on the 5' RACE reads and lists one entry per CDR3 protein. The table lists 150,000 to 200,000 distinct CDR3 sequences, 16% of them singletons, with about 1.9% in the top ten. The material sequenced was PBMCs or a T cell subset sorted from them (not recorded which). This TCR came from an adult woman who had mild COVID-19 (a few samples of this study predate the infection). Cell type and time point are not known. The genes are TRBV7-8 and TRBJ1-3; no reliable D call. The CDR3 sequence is CASSPAVGNTIYF. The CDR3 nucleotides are TGTGCCAGCAGCCCCGCGGTGGGAAACACCATATATTTT.